This T cell receptor beta chain was recorded in a study of CD8 T cells in ankylosing spondylitis. Findings of the study overall: Ankylosing spondylitis blood appeared to carry a characteristic TCR beta motif of seven to nine highly homologous variants.

TCRdb re-called the 5' RACE reads with MiXCR, one entry per CDR3 protein. This repertoire shows some 120,000 distinct CDR3 sequences, roughly 13% found once; its top ten account for 2.5% to 3.5%. This clonotype was recorded a few times. Antigen: not known. The CDR3 consists of 16 residues. Trimming removed 6 bases at V and 1 base at J, with 18 bases between. This TCR was recovered from a female donor with ankylosing spondylitis or in good health (not recorded which). Sequences were obtained from blood, either unsorted or a sorted T cell fraction (not recorded which). V is TRBV12-3 or TRBV12-4 and J is TRBJ2-5; possibly TRBD2 for D (6 bases). CDR3 loop: CASSLDWGESQETQYF. CDR3 in DNA: TGTGCCAGCAGCCTCGACTGGGGGGAGAGCCAAGAGACCCAGTACTTC.